This entry lists 27 T cell receptor beta chains sequenced from one sample in a study of blood T cell repertoires in COVID-19. Produced via immunoSEQ multiplex PCR; TCRdb's table is partial and in-frame only. The top ten hold under 7% of the sample, which has about 200,000 clones, approximately 88% seen once. Sequences were obtained from peripheral blood. The receptors were gathered from a man aged 60 to 69 who had recovered from COVID-19.

The chain has TRBV27 and TRBJ1-5, with 7 bases identical to TRBD1. CDR1 is MNHEY, CDR2 SMNVEV, per germline (reference sequence). The CDR3 totals 15 residues. V lost 6 bases, J lost 4 bases, and 9 bases stayed unmatched. The CDR3 protein is CASRTTGAPNQPQHF. As DNA, the CDR3 is TGTGCCAGCAGAACTACAGGGGCCCCTAATCAGCCCCAGCATTTT.

The chain joins TRBV5-1 to TRBJ2-7, with 9 positions matching TRBD1. The ends lost 4 bases at V and 0 bases at J; junction bases unmatched: 8. The CDR3 length is 16 residues. Germline V gene data show CDR1 as SGHRS and CDR2 as YFSETQ. CDR3 residues: CASSRVGTGLSYEQYF. The CDR3 bases are TGCGCCAGCAGCCGAGTGGGGACAGGGCTCTCCTACGAGCAGTACTTC.

This clone was observed a single time. The rearrangement uses TRBV5-4 and TRBJ2-4; D remains unclear. This CDR3 contains 15 residues. Germline V gene data show CDR1 as SGHNT and CDR2 as YYREEE (reference sequence). Between the trimmed V and J ends, which lost 3 bases and 6 bases, there was a span of 16 bases. The CDR3 DNA reads TGTGCCAGCAGCTCCCGGGTAAATGCACGAAACATTCAGTACTTC. Its translation is CASSSRVNARNIQYF.

The chain links TRBV28 to TRBJ1-5; D is perhaps TRBD1 (6 bases). Looked up from germline, CDR1 is MDHEN and CDR2 is SYDVKM. The CDR3 covers 14 residues. V dropped 2 bases and J dropped 5 bases, with 10 bases sitting between them. CDR3 nucleotide sequence: TGTGCCAGCAGTTTAGGGGGGGGCGATCAGCCCCAGCATTTT. It yields the protein CASSLGGGDQPQHF.

This chain connects TRBV20-1 to TRBJ2-2; D may be TRBD2 (6 bases). Trimming pared 3 bases from V and 6 bases from J, leaving 14 bases between. CDR1 DFQATT and CDR2 SNEGSKA come from the germline V gene (reference sequence). This CDR3 has 14 amino acids. CDR3 nucleotide sequence: TGCAGTGCTAGTCATCTAGCGTTCGCCGGGGAGCTGTTTTTT. Protein product: CSASHLAFAGELFF.

V is TRBV12-3 or TRBV12-4 and J is TRBJ2-1; unclear D gene. With 4 bases removed from V and 10 bases from J, the gap between germline ends came to 11 bases. The length of the CDR3 is 12 residues. The chain's CDR3 is CASSWRPPEQFF. In DNA, the CDR3 is TGTGCCAGCAGTTGGCGGCCTCCGGAGCAGTTCTTC.

The V and J genes are TRBV5-5 and TRBJ1-1; D is ambiguous. There are 15 residues in the CDR3. Germline CDR1 and CDR2: SGHKS and YYEKEE (reference sequence). The ends were cut back, 4 bases at V and 0 bases at J, with 13 bases in the middle. The CDR3 sequence: CASSIIPRLNTEAFF. CDR3 in DNA: TGTGCCAGCAGCATCATCCCCAGGCTGAACACTGAAGCTTTCTTT.

Only one count was recorded for this clone. CDR3 amino acids: CAWSVGGGDQPQHF. DNA for the CDR3: TGTGCCTGGAGTGTCGGGGGGGGAGATCAGCCCCAGCATTTT. V gene TRBV30 combines with J gene TRBJ1-5; D might be TRBD1 (5 bases). The CDR3 extends over 14 amino acids. Deletions cut 0 bases from V and 5 bases from J, with 11 bases between. Germline loops: CDR1 GTSNPN, CDR2 SVGIG (reference sequence).

The chain links TRBV6-2 or TRBV6-3 to TRBJ2-5; possibly TRBD2 for D (6 bases). The CDR3 totals 17 residues. V lost 4 bases and J 4 bases, leaving 22 bases between the germline ends. From germline, CDR1 is MNHEY and CDR2 SVGEGT. The CDR3 protein is CASSSHFGGPGGETQYF. The CDR3 DNA reads as TGTGCCAGCAGTTCCCACTTCGGGGGACCCGGGGGAGAGACCCAGTACTTC.

In this sample, this clone turned up a few times. V gene TRBV19 combines with J gene TRBJ1-6; D uncertain. Germline loops: CDR1 LNHDA, CDR2 SQIVND (reference sequence). Trimming removed 3 bases at V and 4 bases at J, with 10 bases between. The CDR3 loop spans 15 amino acids. The CDR3 reads CASSIQAAYNSPLHF. The CDR3 DNA is TGTGCCAGTAGTATCCAGGCCGCTTATAATTCACCCCTCCACTTT.

The rearrangement joins TRBV6-5 to TRBJ2-7, with 11 bases matching TRBD1. Germline CDR1 and CDR2: MNHEY and SVGAGI. Trimming cost V 5 bases and J 4 bases; bases outside gene matches: 7. The CDR3 is 15 amino acids. The chain's CDR3 is CASSNPDRGRYEQYF. In nucleotides, the CDR3 is TGTGCCAGCAGTAACCCGGACAGGGGGCGATACGAGCAGTACTTC.

V usage is TRBV6-1 and J usage is TRBJ1-3; D gene ambiguous. V was cut by 0 bases and J by 2 bases, with 8 bases left in between. This CDR3 contains 15 residues. In germline, CDR1 is MNHNS, CDR2 SASEGT. CDR3 residues: CASSEAGATGNTIYF. The CDR3 nucleotides are TGTGCCAGCAGTGAAGCGGGAGCCACTGGAAACACCATATATTTT.

The chain is built from TRBV19 and TRBJ2-3, with 8 bases that match TRBD2. The V gene end was trimmed by 6 bases and the J gene end by 1 base; junction bases not matched to a gene: 6. This CDR3 contains 15 residues. CDR1 is LNHDA, CDR2 SQIVND, per germline (reference sequence). CDR3 nucleotide sequence: TGTGCCAGTAGCCCAGCGGGAGCTCGCACAGATACGCAGTATTTT. Translation gives CASSPAGARTDTQYF.

J is TRBJ1-2 and V is TRBV12-3 or TRBV12-4; possible D gene TRBD1, 6 bases. Between the trimmed V and J ends, which lost 3 bases and 8 bases, there was a span of 13 bases. CDR3 length equals 13 residues. The CDR3 DNA is TGTGCCAGCAGTTTTGTCAGGGGCTACGGCTACACCTTC. Protein product: CASSFVRGYGYTF.

The chain carries TRBV5-1 and TRBJ1-4; 10 nucleotides match TRBD1. The trim removed 3 bases at V and 7 bases at J, leaving 6 bases unmatched. Germline V gives CDR1 SGHRS, CDR2 YFSETQ. The length of the CDR3 is 15 residues. CDR3 nucleotides: TGCGCCAGCAGCTCCGGGACAGGGGTTAGTGAAAAACTGTTTTTT. It codes for CASSSGTGVSEKLFF.

V usage is TRBV5-1 and J usage is TRBJ2-3; tentative D call: TRBD1 (6 bases). Germline CDR1 is SGHRS and CDR2 is YFSETQ. CDR3 length: 16 amino acids. The V and J ends lost 0 bases and 2 bases respectively, with 13 bases between them. The CDR3: CASSLARWTDTDTQYF. The CDR3 nucleotides read TGCGCCAGCAGCTTGGCCCGATGGACAGACACAGATACGCAGTATTTT.

This chain joins TRBV4-2 and TRBJ1-2; 7 bases line up with TRBD1. The V gene's germline CDR1 is LGHNA and CDR2 YNFKEQ. This CDR3 has 15 amino acids. The V and J ends lost 3 bases and 0 bases, in that order; junction bases with no gene match: 4. DNA of the CDR3: TGTGCCAGCAGCCAGGGACAGATAACTAACTATGGCTACACCTTC. Amino acid sequence: CASSQGQITNYGYTF.

V is TRBV19 and J is TRBJ2-3, with 8 bases aligning to TRBD1. From germline, CDR1 is LNHDA and CDR2 SQIVND (reference sequence). CDR3 length equals 13 residues. Losses at the gene ends were 5 bases for V and 4 bases for J; bases not matched to a gene: 2. The DNA of the CDR3 is TGTGCCAGTAGTCAACAGGGGGCAGATACGCAGTATTTT. Its protein is CASSQQGADTQYF. The complete variable domain, with remaining parts taken from reference TRBV19 and TRBJ2-3, reads DGGITQSPKYLFRKEGQNVTLSCEQNLNHDAMYWYRQDPGQGLRLIYYSQIVNDFQKGDIAEGYSVSREKKESFPLTVTSAQKNPTAFYLCASSQQGADTQYFGPGTRLTVL.

V is TRBV5-1 and J is TRBJ2-1, with 7 bases lining up with TRBD2. The CDR3 has 15 amino acids. Germline V gene lookup returns CDR1 SGHRS and CDR2 YFSETQ. The V segment lost 2 bases and the J segment 1 base; nucleotides outside the gene matches: 3. This chain's CDR3 is CASSFLAESYNEQFF. The CDR3 DNA sequence: TGCGCCAGCAGCTTTCTAGCGGAATCCTACAATGAGCAGTTCTTC.

This clone was recorded once. V gene TRBV10-3 combines with J gene TRBJ1-3; D is undetermined. This CDR3 comprises 13 residues. Trimming removed 6 bases at V and 3 bases at J, with 9 bases between. Germline CDR1 is ENHRY and CDR2 is SYGVKD. The CDR3 nucleotides read TGTGCCATCAGGAAGGGAGGTGGAAACACCATATATTTT. It yields the protein CAIRKGGGNTIYF.

The rearrangement joins TRBV19 to TRBJ2-7, with 8 bases lining up with TRBD2. Germline lookup yields CDR1 LNHDA and CDR2 SQIVND (reference sequence). The CDR3 loop spans 16 amino acids. The ends lost 2 bases at V and 6 bases at J; junction bases unmatched: 12. The CDR3 DNA follows: TGTGCCAGTAGTATATACGGGAGGGCCCAGGAACGCGAGCAGTACTTC. It specifies CASSIYGRAQEREQYF.

This rearrangement joins TRBV15 to TRBJ2-7; 7 nucleotides align to TRBD1. Germline lookup yields CDR1 LNHNV and CDR2 YYDKDF (reference sequence). This CDR3 has 12 amino acids. After removal of 0 bases from V and 7 bases from J, the junction contained 0 bases not matched to a gene. CDR3 loop: CATSRETGEQYF. CDR3 coding DNA: TGTGCCACCAGCAGAGAGACAGGGGAGCAGTACTTC.

This sequence joins TRBV18 and TRBJ1-1; a possible D gene is TRBD1 (5 bases). Germline V CDR1 and CDR2: KGHSH, LQKENI. CDR3 size: 13 residues. Trimming pared 3 bases from V and 0 bases from J, leaving 5 bases between. CDR3 in amino acids: CASSPDMNTEAFF. The CDR3 region has the DNA TGTGCCAGCTCACCGGACATGAACACTGAAGCTTTCTTT. The whole variable domain, filled in from reference TRBV18 and TRBJ1-1, reads NAGVMQNPRHLVRRRGQEARLRCSPMKGHSHVYWYRQLPEEGLKFMVYLQKENIIDESGMPKERFSAEFPKEGPSILRIQQVVRGDSAAYFCASSPDMNTEAFFGQGTRLTVV.

This chain connects TRBV19 to TRBJ2-2; possibly TRBD1 for D (6 bases). V was shortened by 5 bases and J by 0 bases, with 13 bases between the two germline ends. CDR1 is LNHDA, CDR2 SQIVND, per germline (reference sequence). This CDR3 comprises 16 residues. CDR3 in amino acids: CASSVTGTANTGELFF. Written as DNA, the CDR3 is TGTGCCAGTAGTGTTACAGGGACCGCGAACACCGGGGAGCTGTTTTTT.

The chain is built from TRBV10-3 and TRBJ2-3, with a possible D match to TRBD1 (6 bases). This CDR3 spans 17 amino acids. V lost 5 bases and J lost 1, with 19 bases in between. CDR1 and CDR2 (germline): ENHRY, SYGVKD. CDR3 in amino acids: CAISPSPGAPGTDTQYF. In DNA, the CDR3 is TGTGCCATCAGTCCTTCGCCAGGGGCGCCTGGCACAGATACGCAGTATTTT.

The CDR3 region is CASSLERPSYEQYF. The DNA for the CDR3 is TGCGCCAGCAGCTTGGAGCGGCCCTCCTACGAGCAGTACTTC. This chain uses TRBV5-1 with TRBJ2-7, with D possibly being TRBD2 (5 bases). The V gene lost 0 bases and the J gene lost 0 bases, with 7 bases spanning the gap. The germline V gene encodes CDR1 SGHRS and CDR2 YFSETQ. This CDR3 has 14 amino acids.

The chain joins TRBV2 to TRBJ1-5; a weak D match, TRBD1 (6 bases). The V end was cut by 10 bases, the J end by 7 bases, with 23 bases between. Germline V CDR1 and CDR2: SNHLY, FYNNEI. The CDR3 covers 15 residues. The CDR3 sequence is CATNREGGTKQPQHF. The CDR3, as DNA: TGTGCCACAAATCGAGAGGGGGGGACTAAGCAGCCCCAGCATTTT. Complete variable domain (other parts from reference TRBV2 and TRBJ1-5): EPEVTQTPSHQVTQMGQEVILRCVPISNHLYFYWYRQILGQKVEFLVSFYNNEISEKSEIFDDQFSVERPDGSNFTLKIRSTKLEDSAMYFCATNREGGTKQPQHFGDGTRLSIL.